The source of this T cell receptor (beta chain) is a study of cytomegalovirus exposure and HLA in healthy donors. Among the donors, all were healthy bone marrow donors. Donors were ostensibly healthy at sampling, although undocumented immune exposures were probable. Trimming at V came to 5 bases and at J to 3 bases, leaving 5 bases not matched to a gene. The CDR3 length is 15 residues. Germline CDR1 and CDR2: LNHDA and SQIVND (reference sequence). PCR amplification relied on 60 Vbeta primers (plus 13 Jbeta primers). Some clones are missing from TCRdb's copy, which holds only in-frame ones; the method was immunoSEQ multiplex PCR. This sample has more than 120,000 clones, with 75% to 90% found just once.

The rearrangement links TRBV19 to TRBJ1-4; the match to TRBD1 covers 8 bases. Material for sequencing was PBMCs. The receptor's source is a woman in her twenties or thirties in good health and CMV-seronegative. This CDR3 is CASSPQGAANEKLFF. CDR3 DNA sequence: TGTGCCAGTAGTCCCCAGGGGGCGGCTAATGAAAAACTGTTTTTT.